The clone carrying this T cell receptor beta chain was found a few times. As yet, its antigen is unknown. With V trimmed by 1 base and J by 4 bases, 7 bases remained unmatched. This CDR3 is built from 15 residues. Germline CDR1 reads DFQATT; CDR2 reads SNEGSKA (reference sequence). The record originates from a study of T cells after yellow fever vaccination. Study-wide context: Preparation used SMART-Seq v4 Ultra Low Input for the low-cell-number fractions. Study results and limitations: Abundant bulk-population clonotypes could contaminate the FACS-sorted repertoires. Post-booster reappearance was seen for most primary-vaccination clones (about 96% CD4, 75% to 90% CD8).

Template switching by 5'RACE produced TCR cDNA, adding a universal primer site and UMIs. TCRdb used MiXCR to reprocess the 5' RACE reads, holding one entry per CDR3 protein. Among under 600,000 distinct CDR3 sequences, around a fifth were seen once, and the ten largest hold roughly a sixth. The sequences come from PBMCs, collected approximately 22 days after the first yellow fever vaccination. This clonotype originated in a man younger than 30 who received the YFV17D yellow fever vaccine. The chain uses TRBV20-1 and TRBJ2-5; the match to TRBD2 covers 9 bases. CDR3 region: CSARGGSGSRETQYF. The CDR3 DNA follows: TGCAGTGCTAGAGGGGGTAGCGGGAGTAGAGAGACCCAGTACTTC.